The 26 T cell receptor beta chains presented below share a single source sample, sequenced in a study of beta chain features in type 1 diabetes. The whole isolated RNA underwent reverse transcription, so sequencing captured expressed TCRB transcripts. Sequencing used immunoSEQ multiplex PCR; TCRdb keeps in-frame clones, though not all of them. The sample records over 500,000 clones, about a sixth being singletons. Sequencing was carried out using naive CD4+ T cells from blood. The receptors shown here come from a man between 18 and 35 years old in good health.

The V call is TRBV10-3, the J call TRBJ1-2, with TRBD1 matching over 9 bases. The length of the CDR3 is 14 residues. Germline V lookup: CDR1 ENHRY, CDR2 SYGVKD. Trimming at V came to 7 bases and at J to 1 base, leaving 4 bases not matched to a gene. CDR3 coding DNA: TGTGCCATCACCGGGACAGGGAATAACTATGGCTACACCTTC. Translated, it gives CAITGTGNNYGYTF.

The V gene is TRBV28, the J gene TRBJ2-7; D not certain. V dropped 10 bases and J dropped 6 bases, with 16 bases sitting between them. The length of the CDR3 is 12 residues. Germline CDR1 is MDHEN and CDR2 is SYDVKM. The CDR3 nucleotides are TGTGCCACCTTCCATAGGGATGGCGAGCAGTACTTC. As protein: CATFHRDGEQYF.

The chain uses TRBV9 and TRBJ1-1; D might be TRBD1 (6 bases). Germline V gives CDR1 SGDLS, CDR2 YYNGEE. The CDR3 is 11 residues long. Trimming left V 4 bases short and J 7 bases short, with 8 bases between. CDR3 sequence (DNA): TGTGCCAGCAGCCGGGACAATGAAGCTTTCTTT. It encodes CASSRDNEAFF.

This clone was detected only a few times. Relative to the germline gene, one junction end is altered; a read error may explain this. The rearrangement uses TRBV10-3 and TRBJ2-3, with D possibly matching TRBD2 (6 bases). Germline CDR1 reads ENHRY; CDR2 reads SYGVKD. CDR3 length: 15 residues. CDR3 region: CAISGSGLQLSPLQF. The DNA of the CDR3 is TGTGCCATCAGTGGATCGGGACTCCAACTTTCACCCCTCCAGTTT.

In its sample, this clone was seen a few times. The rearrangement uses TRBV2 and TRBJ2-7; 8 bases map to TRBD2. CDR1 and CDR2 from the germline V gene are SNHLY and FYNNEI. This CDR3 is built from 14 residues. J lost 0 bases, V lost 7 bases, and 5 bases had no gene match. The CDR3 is CASTRGGNSYEQYF. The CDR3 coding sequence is TGTGCCAGCACTCGCGGGGGGAACTCCTACGAGCAGTACTTC.

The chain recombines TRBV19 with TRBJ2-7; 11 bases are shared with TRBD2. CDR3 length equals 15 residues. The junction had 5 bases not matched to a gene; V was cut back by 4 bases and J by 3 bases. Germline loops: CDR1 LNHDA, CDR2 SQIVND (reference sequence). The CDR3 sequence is CASSSLAGGNYEQYF. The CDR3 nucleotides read TGTGCCAGTAGTAGTTTAGCGGGAGGGAACTACGAGCAGTACTTC.

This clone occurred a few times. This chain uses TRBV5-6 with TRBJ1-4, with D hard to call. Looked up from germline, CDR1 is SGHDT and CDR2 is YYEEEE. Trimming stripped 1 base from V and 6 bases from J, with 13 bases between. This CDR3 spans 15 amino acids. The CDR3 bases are TGTGCCAGCAGCTTGTTGCGGGGTCTGGATGAAAAACTGTTTTTT. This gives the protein CASSLLRGLDEKLFF.

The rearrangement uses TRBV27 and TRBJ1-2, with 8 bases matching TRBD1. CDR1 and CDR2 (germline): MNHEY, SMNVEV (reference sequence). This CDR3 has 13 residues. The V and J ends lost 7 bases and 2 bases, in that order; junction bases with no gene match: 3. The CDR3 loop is CASTRQGNYGYTF. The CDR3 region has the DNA TGTGCCAGCACCCGACAGGGGAACTATGGCTACACCTTC.

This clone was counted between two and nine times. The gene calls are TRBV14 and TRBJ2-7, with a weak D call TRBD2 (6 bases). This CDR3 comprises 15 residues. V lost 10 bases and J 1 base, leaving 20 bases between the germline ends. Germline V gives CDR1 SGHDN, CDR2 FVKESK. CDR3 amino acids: CATPPCEGRSYEQYF. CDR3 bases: TGTGCCACCCCCCCTTGTGAGGGGAGGTCCTACGAGCAGTACTTC.

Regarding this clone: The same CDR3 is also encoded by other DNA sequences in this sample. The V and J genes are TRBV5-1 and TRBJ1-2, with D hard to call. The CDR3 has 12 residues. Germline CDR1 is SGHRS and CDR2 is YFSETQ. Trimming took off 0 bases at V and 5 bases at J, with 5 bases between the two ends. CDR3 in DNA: TGCGCCAGCAGCTTGGACAGTTATGGCTACACCTTC. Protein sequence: CASSLDSYGYTF.

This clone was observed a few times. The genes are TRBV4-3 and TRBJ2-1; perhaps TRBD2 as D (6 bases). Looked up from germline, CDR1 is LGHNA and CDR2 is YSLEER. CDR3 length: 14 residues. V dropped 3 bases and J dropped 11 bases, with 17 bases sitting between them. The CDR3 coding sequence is TGCGCCAGCAGCCAGGAAGGACTATCAATGAAGCAGTTCTTC. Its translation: CASSQEGLSMKQFF.

CDR3 region: CASSARDSYGYTF. The CDR3 DNA sequence: TGTGCCAGCAGCGCCCGGGACAGCTATGGCTACACCTTC. The genes are TRBV9 and TRBJ1-2; TRBD1 agrees at 7 bases. Germline CDR1 reads SGDLS; CDR2 reads YYNGEE. V dropped 3 bases and J dropped 4; count of bases not matched to a gene: 3. The CDR3 contains 13 residues.

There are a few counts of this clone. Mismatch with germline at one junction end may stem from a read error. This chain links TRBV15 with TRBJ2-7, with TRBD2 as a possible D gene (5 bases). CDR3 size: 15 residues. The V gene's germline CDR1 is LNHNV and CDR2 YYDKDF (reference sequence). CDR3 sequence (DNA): TGTGCCACCAGCGGAGCAGGAGTTGGGGAGTACGGGCAGTACTTC. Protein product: CATSGAGVGEYGQYF.

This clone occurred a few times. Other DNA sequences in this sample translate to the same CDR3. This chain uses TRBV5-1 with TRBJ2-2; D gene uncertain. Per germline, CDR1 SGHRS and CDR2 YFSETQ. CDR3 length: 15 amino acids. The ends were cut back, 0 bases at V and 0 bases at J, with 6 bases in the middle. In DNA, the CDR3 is TGCGCCAGCAGCTTGGGTGCCGCGAACACCGGGGAGCTGTTTTTT. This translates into CASSLGAANTGELFF.

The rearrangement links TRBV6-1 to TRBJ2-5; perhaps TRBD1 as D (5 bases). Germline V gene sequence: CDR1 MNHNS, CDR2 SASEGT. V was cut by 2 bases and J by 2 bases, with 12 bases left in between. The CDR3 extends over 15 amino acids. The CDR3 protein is CASSENVQAQETQYF. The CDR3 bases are TGTGCCAGCAGTGAAAATGTACAGGCACAAGAGACCCAGTACTTC.

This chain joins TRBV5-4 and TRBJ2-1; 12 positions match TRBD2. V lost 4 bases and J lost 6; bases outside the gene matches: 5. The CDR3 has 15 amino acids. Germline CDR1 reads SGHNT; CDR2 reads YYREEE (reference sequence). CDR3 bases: TGTGCCAGCAGCCCCGGGACTAGCGGGTTCAATGAGCAGTTCTTC. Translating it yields CASSPGTSGFNEQFF. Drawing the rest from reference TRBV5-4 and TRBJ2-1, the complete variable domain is ETGVTQSPTHLIKTRGQQVTLRCSSQSGHNTVSWYQQALGQGPQFIFQYYREEENGRGNFPPRFSGLQFPNYSSELNVNALELDDSALYLCASSPGTSGFNEQFFGPGTRLTVL.

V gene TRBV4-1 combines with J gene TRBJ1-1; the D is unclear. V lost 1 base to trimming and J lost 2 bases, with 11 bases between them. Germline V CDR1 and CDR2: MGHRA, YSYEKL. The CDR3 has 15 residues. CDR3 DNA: TGCGCCAGCAGCCAAGTTGGACGAGGTAACACTGAAGCTTTCTTT. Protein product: CASSQVGRGNTEAFF.

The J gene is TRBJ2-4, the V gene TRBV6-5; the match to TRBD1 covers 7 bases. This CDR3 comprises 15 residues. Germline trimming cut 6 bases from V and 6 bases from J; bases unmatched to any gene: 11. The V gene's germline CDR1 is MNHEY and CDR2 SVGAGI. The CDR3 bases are TGTGCCAGCAGCGGATCCGCGACAGGGAGAAACATTCAGTACTTC. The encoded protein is CASSGSATGRNIQYF.

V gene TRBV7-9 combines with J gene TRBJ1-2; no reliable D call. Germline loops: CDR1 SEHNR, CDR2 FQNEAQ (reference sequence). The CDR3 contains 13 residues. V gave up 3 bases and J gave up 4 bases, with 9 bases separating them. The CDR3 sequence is CASSFSAGYGYTF. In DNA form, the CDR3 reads TGTGCCAGCAGCTTTAGCGCCGGCTATGGCTACACCTTC.

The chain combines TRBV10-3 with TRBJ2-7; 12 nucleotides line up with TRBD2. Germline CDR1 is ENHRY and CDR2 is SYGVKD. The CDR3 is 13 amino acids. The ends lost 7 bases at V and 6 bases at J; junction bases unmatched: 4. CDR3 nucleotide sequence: TGTGCCATCACCCAGACTAGCGGGAGCGAGCAGTACTTC. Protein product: CAITQTSGSEQYF.

CDR3 loop: CASKQGPANYGYTF. Written as DNA, the CDR3 is TGTGCCAGCAAACAGGGGCCAGCTAACTATGGCTACACCTTC. The chain has TRBV2 and TRBJ1-2; 7 bases map to TRBD1. The germline gives CDR1 SNHLY, CDR2 FYNNEI. Trimming at V came to 7 bases and at J to 0 bases, leaving 5 bases not matched to a gene. The CDR3 is 14 residues long.

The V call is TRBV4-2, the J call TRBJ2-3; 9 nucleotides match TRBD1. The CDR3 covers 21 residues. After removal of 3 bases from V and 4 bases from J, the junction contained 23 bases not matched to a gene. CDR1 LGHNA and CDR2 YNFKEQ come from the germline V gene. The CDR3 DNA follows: TGTGCCAGCAGCCACCCCGGGCCGGGACAGGGATTGCAGGCAAGCCCAGATACGCAGTATTTT. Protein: CASSHPGPGQGLQASPDTQYF.

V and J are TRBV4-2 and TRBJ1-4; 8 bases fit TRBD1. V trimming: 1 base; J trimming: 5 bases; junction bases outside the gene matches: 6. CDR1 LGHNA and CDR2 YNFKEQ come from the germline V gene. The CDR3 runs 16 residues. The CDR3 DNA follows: TGTGCCAGCAGCCAAGTCGGGACAGGACGAAATGAAAAACTGTTTTTT. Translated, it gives CASSQVGTGRNEKLFF.

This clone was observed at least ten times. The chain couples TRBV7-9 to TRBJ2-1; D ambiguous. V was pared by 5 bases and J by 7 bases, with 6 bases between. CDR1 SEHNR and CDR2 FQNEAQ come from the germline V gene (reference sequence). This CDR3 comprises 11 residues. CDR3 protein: CASSPENEQFF. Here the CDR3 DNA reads TGTGCCAGCAGCCCAGAAAATGAGCAGTTCTTC.

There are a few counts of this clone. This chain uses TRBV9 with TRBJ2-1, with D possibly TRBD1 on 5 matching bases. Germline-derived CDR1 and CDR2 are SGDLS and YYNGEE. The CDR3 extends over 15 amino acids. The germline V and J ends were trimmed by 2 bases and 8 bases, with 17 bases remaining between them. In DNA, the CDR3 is TGTGCCAGCAGCGTGACGAATCGACAGTCCCATGAGCAGTTCTTC. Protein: CASSVTNRQSHEQFF.

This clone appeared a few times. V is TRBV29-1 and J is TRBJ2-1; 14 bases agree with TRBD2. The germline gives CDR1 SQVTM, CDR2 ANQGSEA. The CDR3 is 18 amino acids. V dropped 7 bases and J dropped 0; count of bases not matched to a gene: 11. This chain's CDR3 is CSAAGTSGGQFSYNEQFF. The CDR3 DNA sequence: TGCAGCGCAGCCGGGACTAGCGGGGGCCAATTCTCCTACAATGAGCAGTTCTTC.